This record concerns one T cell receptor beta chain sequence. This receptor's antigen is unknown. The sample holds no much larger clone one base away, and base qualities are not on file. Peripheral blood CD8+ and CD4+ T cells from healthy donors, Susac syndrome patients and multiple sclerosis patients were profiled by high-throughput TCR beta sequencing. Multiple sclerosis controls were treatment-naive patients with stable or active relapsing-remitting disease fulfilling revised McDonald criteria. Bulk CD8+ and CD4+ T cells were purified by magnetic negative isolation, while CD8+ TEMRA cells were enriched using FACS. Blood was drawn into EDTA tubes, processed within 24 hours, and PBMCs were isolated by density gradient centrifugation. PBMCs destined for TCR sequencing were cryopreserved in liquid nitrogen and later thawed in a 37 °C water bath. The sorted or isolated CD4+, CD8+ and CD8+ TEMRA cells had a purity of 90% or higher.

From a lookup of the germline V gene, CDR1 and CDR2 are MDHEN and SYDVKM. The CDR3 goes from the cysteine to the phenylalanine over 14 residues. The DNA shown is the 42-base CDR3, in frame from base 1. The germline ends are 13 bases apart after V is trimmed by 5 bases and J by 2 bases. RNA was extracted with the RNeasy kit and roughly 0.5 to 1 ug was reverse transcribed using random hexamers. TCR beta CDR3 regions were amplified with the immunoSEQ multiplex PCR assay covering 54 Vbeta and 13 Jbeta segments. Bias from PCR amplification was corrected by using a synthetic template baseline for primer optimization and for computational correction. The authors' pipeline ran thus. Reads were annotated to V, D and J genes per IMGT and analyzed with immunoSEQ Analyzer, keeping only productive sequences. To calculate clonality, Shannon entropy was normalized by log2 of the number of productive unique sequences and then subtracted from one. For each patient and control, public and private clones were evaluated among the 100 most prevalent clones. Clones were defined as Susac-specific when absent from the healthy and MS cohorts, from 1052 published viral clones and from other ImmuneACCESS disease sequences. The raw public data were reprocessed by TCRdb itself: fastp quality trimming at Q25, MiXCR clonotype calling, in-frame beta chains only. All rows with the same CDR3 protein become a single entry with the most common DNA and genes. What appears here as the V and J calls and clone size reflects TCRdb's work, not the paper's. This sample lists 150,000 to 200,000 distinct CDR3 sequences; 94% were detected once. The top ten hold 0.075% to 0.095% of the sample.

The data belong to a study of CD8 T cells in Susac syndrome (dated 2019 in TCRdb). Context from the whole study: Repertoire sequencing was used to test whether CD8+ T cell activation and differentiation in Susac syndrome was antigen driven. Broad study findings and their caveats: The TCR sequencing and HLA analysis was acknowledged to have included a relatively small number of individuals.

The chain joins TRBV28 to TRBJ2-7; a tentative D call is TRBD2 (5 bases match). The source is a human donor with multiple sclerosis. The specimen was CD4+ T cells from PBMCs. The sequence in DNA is TGTGCCAGCAGTCGACCGGGATTTACCTACGAGCAGTACTTC. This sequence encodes CASSRPGFTYEQYF.